The clone carrying this TCR beta chain was found once. The assay was immunoSEQ multiplex PCR, and TCRdb's table has in-frame clones only and misses some. The profile shows roughly 140,000 clones, approximately 86% of them singletons. Trimming shortened V by 0 bases and J by 1 base, and 9 bases separated the two germline ends. Germline CDR1 and CDR2: SGHTA and FQGNSA. The CDR3 extends over 15 amino acids. The data belong to a study of blood T cell repertoires in COVID-19. Study as a whole: Both acute and convalescent COVID-19 samples were obtained from the United States, Italy and Spain.

The chain is built from TRBV7-2 and TRBJ1-2, with no clear D. This clonotype originated in a woman in her sixties with active or convalescent COVID-19. The sample taken for sequencing was peripheral blood. The DNA for the CDR3 is TGTGCCAGCAGCTTAGCGTCGCCACTTAACTATGGCTACACCTTC. It is translated as CASSLASPLNYGYTF. Full variable domain (rest looked up from reference TRBV7-2 and TRBJ1-2): GAGVSQSPSNKVTEKGKDVELRCDPISGHTALYWYRQSLGQGLEFLIYFQGNSAPDKSGLPSDRFSAERTGGSVSTLTIQRTQQEDSAVYLCASSLASPLNYGYTFGSGTRLTVV.